The 15 T cell receptor beta chains in this list originate from one sample, sequenced in a study of blood T cells in healthy people across ages. Then a second PCR, running about 6 to 11 cycles, was carried out with a sample-barcoded 5' primer and a J-beta primer mix. TCRdb re-analysed the 5' RACE reads in MiXCR, keeping a single row per CDR3 protein. The table shows about 2 million distinct CDR3 sequences, with less than 50% occurring only once. The sequenced sample was blood. Receptor source: a woman aged 40 to 55 in good health.

The CDR3 sequence is CASSVNRGENYEQYF. The CDR3 DNA reads TGTGCCAGTAGTGTTAACAGGGGTGAGAACTACGAGCAGTACTTC. The chain links TRBV19 to TRBJ2-7; TRBD1 agrees at 7 bases. The junction had 10 bases not matched to a gene; V was cut back by 5 bases and J by 3 bases. The CDR3 is made up of 15 amino acids. CDR1 is LNHDA, CDR2 SQIVND, per germline (reference sequence). Using reference TRBV19 and TRBJ2-7 for the parts outside the CDR3, the full variable domain is DGGITQSPKYLFRKEGQNVTLSCEQNLNHDAMYWYRQDPGQGLRLIYYSQIVNDFQKGDIAEGYSVSREKKESFPLTVTSAQKNPTAFYLCASSVNRGENYEQYFGPGTRLTVT.

In nucleotides, the CDR3 is TGCAGTGTCCTACTAAAGCCCCGGGGGAGCTCCTACGAGCAGTACTTC. Encoded protein: CSVLLKPRGSSYEQYF. The chain recombines TRBV20-1 with TRBJ2-7, with D perhaps TRBD2 (6 bases). The CDR3 consists of 16 residues. Germline CDR1 and CDR2: DFQATT and SNEGSKA (reference sequence). The V and J ends lost 7 bases and 0 bases respectively, with 22 bases between them.

The chain recombines TRBV4-1 with TRBJ2-1, with D possibly TRBD1 on 6 matching bases. Germline CDR1 and CDR2: MGHRA and YSYEKL. V was shortened by 2 bases and J by 8 bases, with 13 bases between the two germline ends. CDR3 length: 14 residues. CDR3 protein: CASSQFPGDDEQFF. CDR3 in DNA: TGCGCCAGCAGCCAATTTCCAGGGGACGATGAGCAGTTCTTC.

The rearrangement links TRBV6-5 to TRBJ2-1, with 9 nucleotides matching TRBD1. The CDR3 runs 12 residues. V lost 0 bases, J lost 15 bases, and 3 bases stayed unmatched. Germline CDR1 reads MNHEY; CDR2 reads SVGAGI. CDR3 sequence (DNA): TGTGCCAGCAGTTACTCGACAGGGGGGTGGTTCTTC. Protein product: CASSYSTGGWFF.

This clonotype was counted between two and nine times. V and J are TRBV27 and TRBJ2-3; D possibly corresponds to TRBD2 (5 bases). The germline gives CDR1 MNHEY, CDR2 SMNVEV (reference sequence). The CDR3 spans 13 residues. Trimming shortened V by 5 bases and J by 3 bases, and 9 bases separated the two germline ends. DNA of the CDR3: TGTGCCAGCAGTGTACTAGAGACAGATACGCAGTATTTT. Protein: CASSVLETDTQYF.

The chain carries TRBV4-1 and TRBJ2-7, with TRBD2 matching over 14 bases. The J call may be wrong; the DNA end is better matched by TRBJ2-5. In germline, CDR1 is MGHRA, CDR2 YSYEKL. The CDR3 totals 18 residues. The CDR3 region has the DNA TGCGCCAGCAGCCAATTCCGGACTAGCGGGGGGCCTCCAGAGACCCAGTACTTC. Translating it yields CASSQFRTSGGPPETQYF.

This clonotype came up many times. V and J are TRBV12-3 or TRBV12-4 and TRBJ2-3; the D is unclear. CDR3 length equals 12 residues. V gave up 2 bases and J gave up 4 bases, with 4 bases separating them. Here the CDR3 reads CASSLFPDTQYF. CDR3 DNA sequence: TGTGCCAGCAGTTTATTTCCAGATACGCAGTATTTT.

This clonotype was detected only a few times. The rearrangement uses TRBV29-1 and TRBJ2-3, with unresolved D. Trimming left V 3 bases short and J 4 bases short, with 11 bases between. The CDR3 is 13 amino acids. Germline V lookup: CDR1 SQVTM, CDR2 ANQGSEA. The CDR3 loop is CSVEKRLADTQYF. CDR3 DNA: TGCAGCGTTGAGAAGAGACTCGCAGATACGCAGTATTTT.

The chain is built from TRBV3-1 and TRBJ2-7; 7 nucleotides line up with TRBD1. The CDR3 has 14 amino acids. The germline gives CDR1 LGHDT, CDR2 YNNKEL (reference sequence). The ends lost 1 base at V and 1 base at J; junction bases unmatched: 1. In DNA form, the CDR3 reads TGTGCCAGCAGCCAAGTGGGACAGTCCTACGAGCAGTACTTC. Its translation: CASSQVGQSYEQYF.

The gene calls are TRBV6-5 and TRBJ2-1, with a possible D match to TRBD1 (6 bases). The CDR3 has 15 amino acids. The ends were cut back, 3 bases at V and 2 bases at J, with 11 bases in the middle. The germline V gene has CDR1 MNHEY and CDR2 SVGAGI. The chain's CDR3 is CASSYIGGAYNEQFF. The CDR3 DNA is TGTGCCAGCAGTTATATAGGGGGTGCCTACAATGAGCAGTTCTTC.

In DNA, the CDR3 is TGTGCCAGCAGCCAAGATCTGGGTGACAGGTCATCTGCTGGTTCCTACGAGCAGTACTTC. Encoded protein: CASSQDLGDRSSAGSYEQYF. The chain carries TRBV4-2 and TRBJ2-7; possibly TRBD1 for D (6 bases). The CDR3 is made up of 20 amino acids. Germline CDR1 is LGHNA and CDR2 is YNFKEQ. Trimming shortened V by 0 bases and J by 1 base, and 25 bases separated the two germline ends.

This clonotype was picked up one time. The conserved closing phenylalanine or tryptophan is absent in this CDR3, likely reflecting a read error. The chain couples TRBV6-5 to TRBJ2-1, with D hard to call. Germline V gives CDR1 MNHEY, CDR2 SVGAGI. The V gene lost 0 bases and the J gene lost 7 bases, with 7 bases spanning the gap. CDR3 length: 13 residues. CDR3 sequence (DNA): TGTGCCAGCAGTTACTCGCAGATAAATGAGCAGTTCTTA. Protein: CASSYSQINEQFL.

This rearrangement joins TRBV7-9 to TRBJ1-2; D unclear. V was cut by 5 bases and J by 2 bases, with 9 bases left in between. CDR3 size: 13 residues. CDR1 SEHNR and CDR2 FQNEAQ come from the germline V gene (reference sequence). The CDR3 DNA reads as TGTGCCAGCAGCGCCGCAGTAAACTATGGCTACACCTTC. Residues: CASSAAVNYGYTF.

The chain recombines TRBV5-1 with TRBJ1-6, with 8 bases fitting TRBD1. J lost 9 bases, V lost 0 bases, and 11 bases had no gene match. CDR1 SGHRS and CDR2 YFSETQ come from the germline V gene. The CDR3 spans 17 residues. The CDR3 reads CASSLVSGQGTTSPLHF. The DNA for the CDR3 is TGCGCCAGCAGCTTGGTTTCCGGACAGGGAACTACTTCACCCCTCCACTTT.

The gene calls are TRBV12-3 or TRBV12-4 and TRBJ2-3; 13 bases line up with TRBD2. CDR3 length: 18 amino acids. J gave up 2 bases and V 4 bases, and 9 bases lay outside the gene matches. The CDR3 DNA follows: TGTGCCAGCAGTTCCCCCGGACTAGCGGGGGCCACCACAGATACGCAGTATTTT. As protein: CASSSPGLAGATTDTQYF.